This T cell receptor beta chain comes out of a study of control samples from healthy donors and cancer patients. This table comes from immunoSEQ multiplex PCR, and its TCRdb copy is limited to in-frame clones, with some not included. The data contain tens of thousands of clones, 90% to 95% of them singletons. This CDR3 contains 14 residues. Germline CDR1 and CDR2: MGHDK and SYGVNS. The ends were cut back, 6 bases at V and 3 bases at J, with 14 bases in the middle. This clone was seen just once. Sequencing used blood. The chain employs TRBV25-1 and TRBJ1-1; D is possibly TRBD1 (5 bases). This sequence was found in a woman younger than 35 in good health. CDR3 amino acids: CASRPPGAHTEAFF. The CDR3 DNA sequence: TGTGCCAGCAGGCCACCCGGGGCGCACACTGAAGCTTTCTTT.